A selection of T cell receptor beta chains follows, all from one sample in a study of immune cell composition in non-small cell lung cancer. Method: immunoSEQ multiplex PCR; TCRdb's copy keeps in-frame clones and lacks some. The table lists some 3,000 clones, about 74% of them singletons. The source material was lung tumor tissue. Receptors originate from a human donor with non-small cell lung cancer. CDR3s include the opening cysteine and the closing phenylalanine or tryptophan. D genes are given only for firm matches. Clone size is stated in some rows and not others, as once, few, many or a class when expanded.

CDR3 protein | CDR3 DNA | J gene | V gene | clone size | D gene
CASSLGQGSANTGELFF | TGCGCCAGCAGCTTGGGACAGGGTAGCGCGAACACCGGGGAGCTGTTTTTT | TRBJ2-2 | TRBV5-1 | - | TRBD1
CASNPGTENTEAFF | TGTGCCAGCAATCCCGGGACAGAGAACACTGAAGCTTTCTTT | TRBJ1-1 | TRBV6-1 | - | TRBD1
CASSLGGRGNNSPLHF | TGTGCCAGCAGCTTGGGAGGAAGGGGAAATAATTCACCCCTCCACTTT | TRBJ1-6 | TRBV5-6 | few | -
CASSQGSGLVEQYF | TGTGCCAGCAGTCAGGGCTCCGGCCTGGTCGAGCAGTACTTC | TRBJ2-7 | TRBV7-3 | - | -
CASSEGDRGPLGFYEQYF | TGTGCCAGCAGTGAAGGGGACAGGGGGCCATTAGGATTCTACGAGCAGTACTTC | TRBJ2-7 | TRBV2 | - | TRBD1
CASSGGLAGEVRETQYF | TGTGCCAGTAGTGGCGGGCTAGCGGGGGAGGTGAGAGAGACCCAGTACTTC | TRBJ2-5 | TRBV19 | - | TRBD2
CAISESRGSGGVYEQYF | TGTGCCATCAGTGAGTCGCGCGGTAGCGGGGGGGTCTACGAGCAGTACTTC | TRBJ2-7 | TRBV10-3 | - | TRBD2
CASSRGPGGTDTQYF | TGTGCCAGCAGCCGGGGACCAGGGGGCACAGATACGCAGTATTTT | TRBJ2-3 | TRBV5-6 | - | -
CASSSGQGGAGELFF | TGCGCCAGCAGCTCAGGACAGGGGGGCGCCGGGGAGCTGTTTTTT | TRBJ2-2 | TRBV5-1 | few | TRBD1
CASSAGTGGGYTF | TGTGCCAGCAGCGCCGGGACAGGGGGCGGCTACACCTTC | TRBJ1-2 | TRBV7-3 | - | TRBD1
CASSLGQGRVSYTF | TGTGCCAGCAGCCTTGGTCAGGGGCGCGTCAGCTACACCTTC | TRBJ1-2 | TRBV7-3 | - | -
CASSLDGSNQPQHF | TGCGCCAGCAGCTTGGACGGTAGCAATCAGCCCCAGCATTTT | TRBJ1-5 | TRBV5-1 | - | -
CASSEEGGGNTGELFF | TGTGCCAGCAGTGAAGAGGGCGGGGGTAACACCGGGGAGCTGTTTTTT | TRBJ2-2 | TRBV2 | - | TRBD2
CASSFPDRGSQYF | TGTGCCAGCAGCTTTCCGGACAGGGGCTCGCAGTATTTT | TRBJ2-3 | TRBV5-6 | - | TRBD1
CASSQDPGGPDTQYF | TGTGCCAGCAGCCAAGATCCCGGGGGGCCAGATACGCAGTATTTT | TRBJ2-3 | TRBV4-2 | - | -
CASSSGQGNEKLFF | TGCGCCAGCAGCTCCGGACAGGGGAACGAAAAACTGTTTTTT | TRBJ1-4 | TRBV5-1 | - | TRBD1
CASSPRDSNNSPLHF | TGTGCCAGCTCACCACGAGACAGCAATAATTCACCCCTCCACTTT | TRBJ1-6 | TRBV18 | few | -
CASSFSSGGSYNEQFF | TGTGCCAGCAGCTTCTCTAGCGGGGGATCCTACAATGAGCAGTTCTTC | TRBJ2-1 | TRBV7-6 | - | TRBD2
CASSPYRANGELFF | TGTGCCAGCAGCCCCTACAGGGCGAACGGGGAGCTGTTTTTT | TRBJ2-2 | TRBV7-2 | - | -
CASSRPGQTNYGYTF | TGTGCCAGCAGCCGACCGGGACAGACTAACTATGGCTACACCTTC | TRBJ1-2 | TRBV16 | - | TRBD1
CASSISEKLFF | TGTGCCAGTAGTATCAGTGAAAAACTGTTTTTT | TRBJ1-4 | TRBV19 | - | -
CASSSGEGYTF | TGCGCCAGCAGCTCAGGTGAAGGCTACACCTTC | TRBJ1-2 | TRBV5-1 | - | -
CASSPPRTEQEQYF | TGTGCCAGCTCACCACCCCGGACAGAGCAAGAGCAGTACTTC | TRBJ2-7 | TRBV18 | - | -
CASSPGKDGYTF | TGTGCCAGCAGCCCGGGGAAGGATGGCTACACCTTC | TRBJ1-2 | TRBV7-8 | - | -
CASQRATNEKLFF | TGCGCCAGCCAACGAGCAACTAATGAAAAACTGTTTTTT | TRBJ1-4 | TRBV10-2 | - | -
CASSQDEVWAEAFF | TGCGCCAGCAGCCAAGATGAGGTTTGGGCTGAAGCTTTCTTT | TRBJ1-1 | TRBV4-1 | few | -
CASSEWRDTIYF | TGCGCCAGCAGTGAGTGGAGGGACACCATATATTTT | TRBJ1-3 | TRBV10-2 | - | -
CASSAAGWDFF | TGCGCCAGCAGCGCCGCAGGGTGGGATTTCTTT | TRBJ1-1 | TRBV4-3 | few | -
CASNPSQGAGHGYTF | TGTGCCAGCAACCCTAGCCAGGGGGCCGGTCATGGCTACACCTTC | TRBJ1-2 | TRBV14 | - | TRBD1
CSVGFQPSRGHNEAFF | TGCAGCGTTGGTTTCCAGCCAAGTAGGGGGCACAATGAAGCTTTCTTT | TRBJ1-1 | TRBV29-1 | - | TRBD1
CASSWAGTGGTEAFF | TGTGCCAGCAGCTGGGCCGGGACAGGGGGCACTGAAGCTTTCTTT | TRBJ1-1 | TRBV5-6 | - | TRBD1
CASSLRLVQFF | TGTGCCAGCAGCTTAAGACTAGTACAGTTCTTC | TRBJ2-1 | TRBV7-8 | - | -
CASSQDSPNLGEQYF | TGCGCCAGCAGCCAAGATTCCCCTAACCTCGGCGAGCAGTACTTC | TRBJ2-7 | TRBV4-3 | - | -
CASSSHPTGGTEGYTF | TGTGCCAGCAGTTCCCACCCAACAGGGGGCACGGAAGGCTACACCTTC | TRBJ1-2 | TRBV27 | - | TRBD1
CASSPVAGGENEQFF | TGTGCCAGCAGCCCGGTAGCGGGGGGCGAGAATGAGCAGTTCTTC | TRBJ2-1 | TRBV4-2 | - | TRBD2
CAIRSSGSDEKLFF | TGTGCCATCCGATCGTCGGGGTCTGATGAAAAACTGTTTTTT | TRBJ1-4 | TRBV6-1 | once | -
CASTVGTPDNSPLHF | TGTGCCAGCACCGTCGGGACTCCCGATAATTCACCCCTCCACTTT | TRBJ1-6 | TRBV6-5 | - | -